Shown below are 19 T cell receptor beta chains from a single sample sequenced in a study of blood T cell repertoires in COVID-19. Sequenced by immunoSEQ multiplex PCR; TCRdb stores in-frame clones only, minus some. The sample shows 150,000 or so clones, roughly 80% of them seen only once. What was sequenced was peripheral blood. These TCRs come from a middle-aged woman with active or convalescent COVID-19.

The chain links TRBV5-5 to TRBJ2-7; 10 bases align to TRBD1. The germline V gene has CDR1 SGHKS and CDR2 YYEKEE (reference sequence). V trimming: 1 base; J trimming: 5 bases; junction bases outside the gene matches: 6. CDR3 length equals 15 residues. Written as DNA, the CDR3 is TGTGCCAGCAGCTTGTTTCCGGGACAGGGGAACGAGCAGTACTTC. This gives the protein CASSLFPGQGNEQYF.

V gene TRBV6-4 combines with J gene TRBJ1-1; D ambiguous. The CDR3 is made up of 12 amino acids. V was trimmed by 7 bases and J by 1 base, leaving 7 bases between them. CDR1 is MRHNA and CDR2 is SNTAGT in the germline V gene. CDR3 protein: CASNEKNTEAFF. The CDR3 DNA reads as TGTGCCAGCAACGAGAAGAACACTGAAGCTTTCTTT.

V gene TRBV7-6 combines with J gene TRBJ1-5, with D possibly TRBD1 on 5 matching bases. Germline CDR1 is SGHVS and CDR2 is FNYEAQ. The CDR3 covers 17 residues. With 1 base removed from V and 0 bases from J, the gap between germline ends came to 13 bases. CDR3 amino acids: CASSLVGREYSNQPQHF. As DNA, the CDR3 is TGTGCCAGCAGCTTAGTGGGCAGGGAATATAGCAATCAGCCCCAGCATTTT.

The chain carries TRBV6-1 and TRBJ1-3; 9 nucleotides match TRBD1. The CDR3 is 16 residues long. Germline-derived CDR1 and CDR2 are MNHNS and SASEGT. Trimming at V came to 3 bases and at J to 2 bases, leaving 5 bases not matched to a gene. The CDR3 nucleotides read TGTGCCAGCAGTGATGGGGGACAGGGAGCTGGAAACACCATATATTTT. Protein sequence: CASSDGGQGAGNTIYF.

The chain joins TRBV28 to TRBJ1-1; 7 positions agree with TRBD1. Trimming removed 2 bases from V and 5 bases from J; junction bases left unmatched: 8. The CDR3 loop spans 15 amino acids. CDR1 and CDR2 from the germline V gene are MDHEN and SYDVKM. The CDR3 sequence: CASSLVAGRGTEAFF. CDR3 coding DNA: TGTGCCAGCAGTTTAGTCGCTGGCAGGGGGACTGAAGCTTTCTTT.

The CDR3 reads CSAKGQAGQPQHF. Written as DNA, the CDR3 is TGCAGCGCGAAAGGACAGGCCGGACAGCCCCAGCATTTT. The genes are TRBV29-1 and TRBJ1-5; 7 nucleotides align to TRBD1. The CDR3 extends over 13 amino acids. The germline V gene encodes CDR1 SQVTM and CDR2 ANQGSEA. The J segment lost 7 bases and the V segment lost 7 bases, leaving 10 bases of the junction unmatched.

This rearrangement joins TRBV5-4 to TRBJ2-4; TRBD2 might be the D (5 bases). The length of the CDR3 is 14 residues. Germline CDR1 is SGHNT and CDR2 is YYREEE (reference sequence). V was shortened by 0 bases and J by 6 bases, with 10 bases between the two germline ends. The CDR3 spells CASSLAGAVNIQYF. CDR3 nucleotides: TGTGCCAGCAGCTTGGCCGGAGCGGTAAACATTCAGTACTTC. Drawing the rest from reference TRBV5-4 and TRBJ2-4, the complete variable domain is ETGVTQSPTHLIKTRGQQVTLRCSSQSGHNTVSWYQQALGQGPQFIFQYYREEENGRGNFPPRFSGLQFPNYSSELNVNALELDDSALYLCASSLAGAVNIQYFGAGTRLSVL.

V usage is TRBV28 and J usage is TRBJ1-2; D remains unclear. CDR3 length: 13 residues. Germline-derived CDR1 and CDR2 are MDHEN and SYDVKM. V was clipped by 5 bases and J by 1 base, with 8 bases between them. CDR3 protein: CASSLQDNYGYTF. The CDR3 DNA follows: TGTGCCAGCAGTCTCCAGGATAACTATGGCTACACCTTC.

The chain is built from TRBV7-2 and TRBJ2-5; D gene unclear. The ends were cut back, 1 base at V and 6 bases at J, with 6 bases in the middle. This CDR3 contains 12 residues. Germline CDR1 SGHTA, CDR2 FQGNSA. DNA for the CDR3: TGTGCCAGCAGCTTAGACACCCAGACCCAGTACTTC. Residues: CASSLDTQTQYF.

The chain links TRBV10-3 to TRBJ2-3; 14 bases agree with TRBD2. The CDR3 extends over 17 amino acids. Trimming cost V 7 bases and J 4 bases; bases outside gene matches: 10. CDR1 is ENHRY, CDR2 SYGVKD, per germline. The chain's CDR3 is CAIKGWTSGGQADTQYF. CDR3 coding DNA: TGTGCCATCAAAGGGTGGACTAGCGGGGGGCAGGCAGATACGCAGTATTTT.

This clone was counted between two and nine times. The rearrangement links TRBV27 to TRBJ1-1; D is undetermined. V gave up 2 bases and J gave up 1 base, with 14 bases separating them. The CDR3 covers 16 residues. Germline CDR1 MNHEY, CDR2 SMNVEV (reference sequence). The CDR3 loop is CASSLTPRHTNTEAFF. The CDR3 DNA reads as TGTGCCAGCAGTTTAACCCCGCGACACACGAACACTGAAGCTTTCTTT.

CDR3 protein: CASSVEVRGTGELFF. The CDR3 region has the DNA TGTGCCAGCAGCGTAGAGGTCAGGGGCACCGGGGAGCTGTTTTTT. The genes are TRBV9 and TRBJ2-2; a possible D gene is TRBD1 (6 bases). The CDR3 covers 15 residues. In germline, CDR1 is SGDLS, CDR2 YYNGEE. The V gene lost 0 bases and the J gene lost 4 bases, with 10 bases spanning the gap.

V is TRBV19 and J is TRBJ1-1; TRBD1 agrees at 8 bases. Trimming took 5 bases from V and 0 from J; bases not matched to a gene: 32. The germline CDR1 and CDR2 sequences are LNHDA and SQIVND (reference sequence). The CDR3 covers 24 residues. The CDR3 reads CASSDRLEALWGQARSPLNTEAFF. The CDR3 region has the DNA TGTGCCAGTAGTGACAGGCTCGAAGCATTGTGGGGACAGGCTCGATCCCCCTTGAACACTGAAGCTTTCTTT.

This clone was recorded once. This chain uses TRBV18 with TRBJ1-2; the match to TRBD1 covers 7 bases. This CDR3 has 15 residues. The junction had 11 bases not matched to a gene; V was cut back by 6 bases and J by 4 bases. Germline CDR1 reads KGHSH; CDR2 reads LQKENI. Written as DNA, the CDR3 is TGTGCCAGCTCTCCAAACGACAGGGTAATCTATGGCTACACCTTC. It specifies CASSPNDRVIYGYTF.

This sequence joins TRBV16 and TRBJ1-6; D call uncertain. The germline gives CDR1 KGHSY, CDR2 FQNENV. V lost 2 bases and J lost 0, with 11 bases in between. The CDR3 spans 17 residues. The CDR3 bases are TGTGCCAGCAGCCAAAACTCCCTGAGCTCCTATAATTCACCCCTCCACTTT. Its protein product is CASSQNSLSSYNSPLHF.

This clone was recorded only once. The chain couples TRBV6-5 to TRBJ2-7; tentatively, D is TRBD2 (6 bases). The V gene's germline CDR1 is MNHEY and CDR2 SVGAGI. The CDR3 totals 14 residues. V lost 10 bases, J lost 1 base, and 17 bases lay in between. The CDR3 here is CATALEEGSYEQYF. For the CDR3, the DNA is TGTGCCACAGCCCTCGAGGAGGGTTCCTACGAGCAGTACTTC.

The rearrangement joins TRBV5-1 to TRBJ2-1; weak D call: TRBD2 (7 bases). V was pared by 3 bases and J by 5 bases, with 21 bases between. The CDR3 consists of 17 residues. CDR1 and CDR2 from the germline V gene are SGHRS and YFSETQ. CDR3 sequence: CASSSPIWGGPHNEQFF. The CDR3 DNA reads as TGCGCCAGCAGCTCCCCAATATGGGGGGGGCCCCACAATGAGCAGTTCTTC.

The CDR3 here is CASSARRLAGFGDEQFF. The CDR3 region has the DNA TGTGCCAGCAGCGCCCGCCGACTAGCGGGCTTCGGAGATGAGCAGTTCTTC. The chain recombines TRBV7-2 with TRBJ2-1, with 10 bases matching TRBD2. V shed 5 bases and J 8 bases; nucleotides not matched to a gene: 15. The CDR3 totals 17 residues. CDR1 SGHTA and CDR2 FQGNSA come from the germline V gene. The full variable domain, completed using reference TRBV7-2 and TRBJ2-1, is GAGVSQSPSNKVTEKGKDVELRCDPISGHTALYWYRQSLGQGLEFLIYFQGNSAPDKSGLPSDRFSAERTGGSVSTLTIQRTQQEDSAVYLCASSARRLAGFGDEQFFGPGTRLTVL.

A single count supports this clone. The chain recombines TRBV7-2 with TRBJ2-5; D is perhaps TRBD1 (5 bases). V lost 0 bases, J lost 4 bases, and 9 bases lay in between. Germline V CDR1 and CDR2: SGHTA, FQGNSA. The CDR3 sequence is 14 residues long. The CDR3, as DNA: TGTGCCAGCAGCTTAGCTGGCAGGGCAGAGACCCAGTACTTC. As protein: CASSLAGRAETQYF. Using reference TRBV7-2 and TRBJ2-5 for the parts outside the CDR3, the full variable domain is GAGVSQSPSNKVTEKGKDVELRCDPISGHTALYWYRQSLGQGLEFLIYFQGNSAPDKSGLPSDRFSAERTGGSVSTLTIQRTQQEDSAVYLCASSLAGRAETQYFGPGTRLLVL.